These 18 T cell receptor beta chains originate from one sample sequenced in a study of blood T cell repertoires in COVID-19. Some clones are missing from TCRdb's copy, which holds only in-frame ones; the method was immunoSEQ multiplex PCR. The sample has tens of thousands of clones, about 85% seen once. Material: peripheral blood. The receptors were gathered from a man aged 80 or over with acute or convalescent COVID-19.

The chain employs TRBV6-2 or TRBV6-3 and TRBJ1-2; 8 bases fit TRBD1. Germline lookup yields CDR1 MNHEY and CDR2 SVGEGT. The ends lost 2 bases at V and 4 bases at J; junction bases unmatched: 6. The CDR3 extends over 15 amino acids. CDR3 sequence: CASSYRTGLGYGYTF. The CDR3, as DNA: TGTGCCAGCAGTTACAGGACAGGGCTCGGCTATGGCTACACCTTC.

This clone was found a few times. The chain uses TRBV11-3 and TRBJ2-7, with TRBD2 matching over 7 bases. The CDR3 runs to 15 residues. J gave up 6 bases and V 2 bases, and 10 bases lay outside the gene matches. Germline V gene sequence: CDR1 SGHNT, CDR2 YENEEA. The CDR3 here is CASSLLQAGPPEQYF. The CDR3 DNA follows: TGTGCCAGCAGCTTACTCCAAGCGGGACCTCCCGAGCAGTACTTC.

The rearrangement links TRBV7-9 to TRBJ2-1; tentatively, D is TRBD2 (6 bases). Germline lookup yields CDR1 SEHNR and CDR2 FQNEAQ (reference sequence). V was shortened by 7 bases and J by 4 bases, with 29 bases between the two germline ends. The CDR3 length is 19 residues. CDR3 residues: CASTPRRGLSLNEYNEQFF. The CDR3 nucleotides read TGTGCCAGCACCCCCCGGCGGGGCCTAAGCCTCAACGAATACAATGAGCAGTTCTTC.

The chain joins TRBV5-1 to TRBJ2-3; TRBD1 aligns across 8 bases. The ends lost 4 bases at V and 4 bases at J; junction bases unmatched: 5. Looked up from germline, CDR1 is SGHRS and CDR2 is YFSETQ. The CDR3 covers 14 residues. CDR3 DNA sequence: TGCGCCAGCAGCGAACAGGGGGTCGCAGATACGCAGTATTTT. It specifies CASSEQGVADTQYF. Based on the CDR3 plus reference TRBV5-1 and TRBJ2-3, the full variable domain is KAGVTQTPRYLIKTRGQQVTLSCSPISGHRSVSWYQQTPGQGLQFLFEYFSETQRNKGNFPGRFSGRQFSNSRSEMNVSTLELGDSALYLCASSEQGVADTQYFGPGTRLTVL.

The V call is TRBV19, the J call TRBJ1-1; perhaps TRBD1 as D (5 bases). Germline V CDR1 and CDR2: LNHDA, SQIVND (reference sequence). V lost 7 bases, J lost 0 bases, and 12 bases lay in between. The CDR3 sequence is 14 residues long. CDR3 amino acids: CASTRQFMNTEAFF. The CDR3 DNA reads TGTGCCAGTACCCGACAGTTCATGAACACTGAAGCTTTCTTT.

The rearrangement uses TRBV24-1 and TRBJ1-5; 8 nucleotides line up with TRBD1. The V and J ends lost 1 base and 7 bases, in that order; junction bases with no gene match: 2. Germline V lookup: CDR1 KGHDR, CDR2 SFDVKD. CDR3 size: 14 residues. CDR3 in DNA: TGTGCCACCAGTGATTTCCGACAGGGGCAGCCCCAGCATTTT. Amino acids: CATSDFRQGQPQHF.

The V call is TRBV3-1 (or the pseudogene TRBV3-2), the J call TRBJ2-3, with no clear D. V lost 4 bases, J lost 7 bases, and 9 bases lay in between. This CDR3 has 12 amino acids. Germline CDR1 LGHDT, CDR2 YNNKEL (reference sequence). Here the CDR3 DNA reads TGTGCCAGCAGCCCAGCACAGAATACGCAGTATTTT. Translating gives CASSPAQNTQYF.

This clone was detected only a few times. The rearrangement uses TRBV4-3 and TRBJ2-7, with 11 bases that match TRBD2. Germline V gene data show CDR1 as LGHNA and CDR2 as YSLEER. V lost 0 bases and J lost 6; bases outside the gene matches: 19. CDR3 length equals 20 residues. The CDR3 protein is CASSQDYPATLAGVFIEQYF. CDR3 nucleotides: TGCGCCAGCAGCCAAGACTACCCTGCTACACTAGCGGGAGTATTCATCGAGCAGTACTTC.

The V and J genes are TRBV18 and TRBJ2-5, with D unresolved. This CDR3 has 15 amino acids. The germline CDR1 and CDR2 sequences are KGHSH and LQKENI. V dropped 2 bases and J dropped 2 bases, with 12 bases sitting between them. The CDR3 DNA is TGTGCCAGCTCACCAAGCGTCAGCCCTCAAGAGACCCAGTACTTC. Its translation is CASSPSVSPQETQYF.

The chain is built from TRBV7-9 and TRBJ1-2, with 11 bases matching TRBD1. There are 16 residues in the CDR3. CDR1 and CDR2 from the germline V gene are SEHNR and FQNEAQ (reference sequence). Trimming removed 5 bases from V and 7 bases from J; junction bases left unmatched: 12. The CDR3 spells CASSPGGQGAMAGYTF. The DNA of the CDR3 is TGTGCCAGCAGCCCCGGAGGACAGGGGGCAATGGCTGGCTACACCTTC.

The chain combines TRBV5-4 with TRBJ2-5; 7 positions match TRBD1. The length of the CDR3 is 13 residues. Germline V gives CDR1 SGHNT, CDR2 YYREEE (reference sequence). The trim removed 3 bases at V and 3 bases at J, leaving 2 bases unmatched. CDR3 protein: CASSSQGKETQYF. The CDR3 nucleotides read TGTGCCAGCAGCTCACAGGGGAAAGAGACCCAGTACTTC.

The chain combines TRBV9 with TRBJ2-7; 8 bases match TRBD1. The V and J ends lost 4 bases and 2 bases, in that order; junction bases with no gene match: 5. Germline values: CDR1 SGDLS, CDR2 YYNGEE. CDR3 length: 14 amino acids. The CDR3 sequence: CASSLGQGTYEQYF. The CDR3 nucleotides are TGTGCCAGCAGCCTTGGACAGGGAACCTACGAGCAGTACTTC.

This rearrangement joins TRBV19 to TRBJ1-5; TRBD1 aligns across 10 bases. The J segment lost 5 bases and the V segment lost 6 bases, leaving 4 bases of the junction unmatched. The CDR3 has 14 amino acids. Germline V CDR1 and CDR2: LNHDA, SQIVND (reference sequence). The CDR3 coding sequence is TGTGCCAGTAGGGACAGGGGGAAGGATCAGCCCCAGCATTTT. This encodes CASRDRGKDQPQHF.

V is TRBV28 and J is TRBJ1-2, with 8 bases aligning to TRBD1. Germline lookup yields CDR1 MDHEN and CDR2 SYDVKM. CDR3 size: 14 residues. V was clipped by 6 bases and J by 3 bases; unmatched bases: 6. The DNA for the CDR3 is TGTGCCAGCAGAGGTTCGGGACAGGACTATGGCTACACCTTC. Its protein product is CASRGSGQDYGYTF.

The chain combines TRBV6-5 with TRBJ2-3, with D possibly being TRBD2 (5 bases). This CDR3 is 15 amino acids long. Germline V lookup: CDR1 MNHEY, CDR2 SVGAGI. V lost 5 bases and J 0 bases, leaving 12 bases between the germline ends. As DNA, the CDR3 is TGTGCCAGCAGTCGAGCGGAGACTAGCACAGATACGCAGTATTTT. This codes for CASSRAETSTDTQYF.

This clone has only one observation. The gene calls are TRBV7-2 and TRBJ1-2; tentatively, D is TRBD1 (6 bases). Germline V CDR1 and CDR2: SGHTA, FQGNSA. Trimming left V 9 bases short and J 4 bases short, with 15 bases between. CDR3 length equals 13 residues. CDR3 residues: CASTAGAGYGYTF. The CDR3 coding sequence is TGTGCCAGTACTGCGGGGGCTGGCTATGGCTACACCTTC.

This sequence joins TRBV10-2 and TRBJ1-1, with D hard to call. V gave up 5 bases and J gave up 2 bases, with 9 bases separating them. CDR1 is WSHSY and CDR2 is SAAADI in the germline V gene. This CDR3 comprises 13 residues. The CDR3 DNA reads as TGCGCCAGCAGTCCGAGCCCAAACACTGAAGCTTTCTTT. It encodes CASSPSPNTEAFF.

J is TRBJ1-2 and V is TRBV7-9, with 9 positions matching TRBD1. The CDR3 runs to 15 residues. The ends lost 3 bases at V and 4 bases at J; junction bases unmatched: 6. CDR1 SEHNR and CDR2 FQNEAQ come from the germline V gene (reference sequence). The CDR3 region is CASSFTGGAGYGYTF. CDR3 sequence (DNA): TGTGCCAGCAGCTTTACAGGGGGCGCGGGCTATGGCTACACCTTC.